Listed here are 9 T cell receptor beta chains from one sample, sequenced in a study of T cells in Graves' hyperthyroidism and ophthalmopathy (dated by TCRdb to 2018 to 2020). Library creation used multiplex PCR. Data came from an Illumina HiSeq 2000. Amplification of TCR beta CDR3 regions was carried out from RNA transcripts. The TCR CDR3 was subjected to a first round of RT-PCR using the HTBI primer set and the Qiagen OneStep RT-PCR kit. Starting from the raw public reads, TCRdb applied fastp trimming at Q25, assembled clones with MiXCR and retained in-frame beta chains. Each entry merges the rows of one CDR3 protein and shows their most common DNA and genes. The sample table records roughly 260,000 distinct CDR3 sequences; approximately 15% of these occur just once. 13% of the sample rests with the top ten. Input material: blood. Receptors were obtained from a woman aged 40 to 50 with Graves' hyperthyroidism that later progressed to Graves' ophthalmopathy.

This clonotype was recorded many times. The chain recombines TRBV6-1 with TRBJ1-1; TRBD1 agrees at 8 bases. The J segment lost 6 bases and the V segment lost 6 bases, leaving 15 bases of the junction unmatched. The CDR3 sequence is 16 residues long. Per germline, CDR1 MNHNS and CDR2 SASEGT. CDR3 residues: CASRSGPARGRSEAFF. The CDR3, as DNA: TGTGCCAGCAGGAGTGGGCCGGCCAGGGGGCGTTCTGAAGCTTTCTTT.

This clonotype was detected many times. The chain employs TRBV7-9 and TRBJ2-7; TRBD1 matches at 8 bases. Germline V gives CDR1 SEHNR, CDR2 FQNEAQ (reference sequence). This CDR3 contains 14 residues. Trimming at V came to 5 bases and at J to 5 bases, leaving 8 bases not matched to a gene. CDR3 nucleotides: TGTGCCAGCAGCCAACCAGGACAGGGCCACGAGCAGTACTTC. This gives the protein CASSQPGQGHEQYF. The full variable domain, rest sourced from reference TRBV7-9 and TRBJ2-7, is DTGVSQNPRHKITKRGQNVTFRCDPISEHNRLYWYRQTLGQGPEFLTYFQNEAQLEKSRLLSDRFSAERPKGSFSTLEIQRTEQGDSAMYLCASSQPGQGHEQYFGPGTRLTVT.

This clonotype has at least ten counts. The chain combines TRBV29-1 with TRBJ1-1; D gene ambiguous. Germline-derived CDR1 and CDR2 are SQVTM and ANQGSEA. Between the trimmed V and J ends, which lost 7 bases and 8 bases, there was a span of 14 bases. This CDR3 has 11 residues. The DNA for the CDR3 is TGCAGCGCAACACAAACCCGCGAAGCTTTCTTT. Amino acid sequence: CSATQTREAFF.

This clonotype has a count of ten or more. This sequence joins TRBV10-3 and TRBJ2-5; TRBD1 aligns across 7 bases. The trim removed 3 bases at V and 3 bases at J, leaving 1 base unmatched. This CDR3 comprises 13 residues. Germline values: CDR1 ENHRY, CDR2 SYGVKD. CDR3 DNA: TGTGCCATCAGTGACACAGGGGAAGAGACCCAGTACTTC. Translation gives CAISDTGEETQYF.

This chain links TRBV5-8 with TRBJ2-1; TRBD2 agrees at 7 bases. This CDR3 region has 15 residues. CDR1 is SGHTS, CDR2 YDEGEE, per germline. V was clipped by 3 bases and J by 4 bases; unmatched bases: 7. The CDR3 DNA is TGTGCCAGCAGCTGGGGGGGACTCACTTACAATGAGCAGTTCTTC. This codes for CASSWGGLTYNEQFF.

This clonotype was observed a few times. The chain uses TRBV5-8 and TRBJ2-1; D unresolved. Germline CDR1 and CDR2: SGHTS and YDEGEE. There are 14 residues in the CDR3. V lost 4 bases and J lost 3, with 11 bases in between. CDR3 nucleotides: TGTGCCAGCAGCCGCGAACAAGACTACAATGAGCAGTTCTTC. It yields the protein CASSREQDYNEQFF.

The genes are TRBV5-8 and TRBJ1-6; D perhaps matches TRBD1 (5 bases). The germline V and J ends were trimmed by 1 base and 5 bases, with 13 bases remaining between them. CDR1 is SGHTS, CDR2 YDEGEE, per germline. This CDR3 is built from 16 residues. For the CDR3, the DNA is TGTGCCAGCAGCTTGCTGGAGACAGCCGATAATTCACCCCTCCACTTT. This sequence encodes CASSLLETADNSPLHF.

This clonotype was observed at least ten times. V and J are TRBV7-8 and TRBJ2-3; D ambiguous. The germline V gene encodes CDR1 SGHVS and CDR2 FQNEAQ. Trimming pared 5 bases from V and 2 bases from J, leaving 14 bases between. The CDR3 is 15 residues long. The CDR3 here is CASSLRTLNTDTQYF. The CDR3 coding sequence is TGTGCCAGCAGCCTTAGGACCTTAAACACAGATACGCAGTATTTT.

This clonotype was seen repeatedly, ten times or more. This chain uses TRBV10-2 with TRBJ2-2; the D gene is possibly TRBD2 (5 bases). The CDR3 contains 16 residues. CDR1 WSHSY and CDR2 SAAADI come from the germline V gene. V lost 3 bases and J lost 6, with 17 bases in between. The DNA for the CDR3 is TGCGCCAGCAGTGAAAGTCCCTTAACTAGTGCCGGGGAGCTGTTTTTT. As protein: CASSESPLTSAGELFF.